The 7 T cell receptor beta chains below all came from one sample that was sequenced in a study of T cells in Graves' hyperthyroidism and ophthalmopathy. RNA transcripts were the template for amplifying TCR beta CDR3 regions. First-round RT-PCR with HTBI primers amplified the TCR CDR3 region. A single record per CDR3 protein comes from TCRdb applying MiXCR to the multiplex PCR reads. The repertoire consists of about half a million distinct CDR3 sequences, with about 15% occurring once and the leading ten covering about 31%. Input material: blood. These receptors were collected from a woman aged 25 to 39 with Graves' ophthalmopathy.

This clonotype was detected many times. This chain joins TRBV2 and TRBJ1-1; 8 positions agree with TRBD1. J lost 4 bases, V lost 8 bases, and 6 bases had no gene match. Germline CDR1 SNHLY, CDR2 FYNNEI. This CDR3 region has 13 residues. CDR3 region: CASRLDRATEAFF. CDR3 bases: TGTGCCAGCCGTCTGGACAGGGCCACTGAAGCTTTCTTT.

This clonotype was observed at least ten times. The chain couples TRBV20-1 to TRBJ2-7; 8 bases align to TRBD2. J gave up 4 bases and V 3 bases, and 14 bases lay outside the gene matches. This CDR3 comprises 16 residues. Per the germline V gene, CDR1 is DFQATT and CDR2 is SNEGSKA (reference sequence). The DNA of the CDR3 is TGCAGTGCTAGCGCGATCGCGGGGGGTGGAGGGTACGAGCAGTACTTC. It specifies CSASAIAGGGGYEQYF.

This clonotype was picked up one time. This CDR3 reads CASSIDRSYEQYF. In DNA form, the CDR3 reads TGTGCCAGCAGTATAGACAGAAGCTACGAGCAGTACTTC. V and J are TRBV7-8 and TRBJ2-7, with TRBD1 as a possible D gene (5 bases). CDR3 size: 13 residues. Per germline, CDR1 SGHVS and CDR2 FQNEAQ. Trimming cost V 6 bases and J 3 bases, with 12 bases left between them.

This clonotype appeared a few times. The chain employs TRBV30 and TRBJ1-1; D gene uncertain. This CDR3 has 14 amino acids. The V and J ends lost 2 bases and 1 base respectively, with 11 bases between them. CDR1 and CDR2 (germline): GTSNPN, SVGIG (reference sequence). The CDR3 sequence: CAWSLSNQNTEAFF. The DNA for the CDR3 is TGTGCCTGGAGTTTGAGTAACCAGAACACTGAAGCTTTCTTT.

The sample holds many counts of this clonotype. J is TRBJ2-1 and V is TRBV9; TRBD2 agrees at 9 bases. Germline V gene data show CDR1 as SGDLS and CDR2 as YYNGEE. This CDR3 spans 15 amino acids. V shed 4 bases, J shed 10 bases, and the junction held 12 bases outside the gene matches. Written as DNA, the CDR3 is TGTGCCAGCAGCTGGGGGGTAGCGGGAGAAGAGGAGCAGTTCTTC. It yields the protein CASSWGVAGEEEQFF.

In its sample, this clonotype was seen many times. The rearrangement uses TRBV2 and TRBJ2-1, with 7 bases identical to TRBD2. Trimming at V came to 5 bases and at J to 6 bases, leaving 7 bases not matched to a gene. Germline loops: CDR1 SNHLY, CDR2 FYNNEI. The CDR3 loop spans 14 amino acids. The CDR3 region has the DNA TGTGCCAGCAGTTCGAGCGGGATAGGCAATGAGCAGTTCTTC. This gives the protein CASSSSGIGNEQFF.

This clonotype was observed many times. The rearrangement links TRBV3-1 to TRBJ2-1; TRBD1 agrees at 9 bases. V was clipped by 5 bases and J by 6 bases; unmatched bases: 8. This CDR3 spans 15 amino acids. Germline values: CDR1 LGHDT, CDR2 YNNKEL (reference sequence). The CDR3 spells CASSEAGTGFNEQFF. The CDR3 nucleotides read TGTGCCAGCAGCGAGGCCGGGACAGGGTTCAATGAGCAGTTCTTC.